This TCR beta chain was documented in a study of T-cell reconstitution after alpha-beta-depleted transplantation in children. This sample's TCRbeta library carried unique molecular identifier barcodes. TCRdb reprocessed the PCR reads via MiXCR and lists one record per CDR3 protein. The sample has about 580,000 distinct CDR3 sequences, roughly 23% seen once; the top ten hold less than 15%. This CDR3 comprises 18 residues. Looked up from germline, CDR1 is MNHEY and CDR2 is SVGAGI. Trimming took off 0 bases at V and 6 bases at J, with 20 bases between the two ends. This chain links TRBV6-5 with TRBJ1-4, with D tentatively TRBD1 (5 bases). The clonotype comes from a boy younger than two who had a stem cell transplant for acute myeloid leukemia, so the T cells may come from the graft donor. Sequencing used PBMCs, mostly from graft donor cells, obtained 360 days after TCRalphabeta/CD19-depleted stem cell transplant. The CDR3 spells CASSYSAGTRERYEKLFF. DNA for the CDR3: TGTGCCAGCAGTTACTCGGCAGGGACGAGAGAACGGTATGAAAAACTGTTTTTT.